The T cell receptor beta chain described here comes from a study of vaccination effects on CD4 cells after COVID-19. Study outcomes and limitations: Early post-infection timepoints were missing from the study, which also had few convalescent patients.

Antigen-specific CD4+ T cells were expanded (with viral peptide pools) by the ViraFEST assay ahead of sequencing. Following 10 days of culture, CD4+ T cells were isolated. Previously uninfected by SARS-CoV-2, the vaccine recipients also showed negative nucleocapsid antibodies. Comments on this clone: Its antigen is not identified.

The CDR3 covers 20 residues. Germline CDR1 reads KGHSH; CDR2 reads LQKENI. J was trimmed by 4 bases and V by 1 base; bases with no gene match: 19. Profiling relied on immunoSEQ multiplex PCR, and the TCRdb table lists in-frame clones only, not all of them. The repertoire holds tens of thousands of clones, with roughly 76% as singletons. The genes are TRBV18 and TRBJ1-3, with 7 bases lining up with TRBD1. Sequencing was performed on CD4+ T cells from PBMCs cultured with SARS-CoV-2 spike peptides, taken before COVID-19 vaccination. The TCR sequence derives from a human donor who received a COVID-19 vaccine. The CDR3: CASSPRPVGQGGFMGNTIYF. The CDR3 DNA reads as TGTGCCAGCTCACCACGTCCGGTCGGCCAGGGGGGCTTCATGGGAAACACCATATATTTT.